This T cell receptor (beta chain) comes out of a study of T cells after yellow fever vaccination. This clonotype was detected many times. Each CDR3 protein is one row after TCRdb ran MiXCR on the 5' RACE reads. The repertoire holds about 240,000 distinct CDR3 sequences, with 6.9% as singletons. The CDR3 is 16 residues long. Germline trimming cut 4 bases from V and 9 bases from J; bases unmatched to any gene: 12. The germline CDR1 and CDR2 sequences are MNHEY and SVGAGI. This sample comprised CD4+ T cells sorted from PBMCs, obtained 15 days after the yellow fever booster vaccination. This clonotype originated in a man in his thirties or forties who received the YFV17D yellow fever vaccine. The V gene is TRBV6-5, the J gene TRBJ2-1, with TRBD2 matching 10 bases. CDR3 coding DNA: TGTGCCAGCAGTTCGTCCCTAGCGGGAGCCTTCCTTGAGCAGTTCTTC. Protein: CASSSSLAGAFLEQFF.